This T cell receptor (beta chain) was identified during a study of control samples from healthy donors and cancer patients. TCRdb keeps only in-frame clones here, not all; method: immunoSEQ multiplex PCR. The sample holds about 180,000 clones, around 87% seen once. CDR3 length: 11 residues. V was clipped by 10 bases and J by 10 bases, with 17 bases between them. Germline V gene data show CDR1 as LNHDA and CDR2 as SQIVND (reference sequence). The sequencing input was blood. The clonotype originates from a woman aged 45-65 years in good health. This chain joins TRBV19 and TRBJ2-7; D not resolved. In nucleotides, the CDR3 is TGTGCCAATTGCTATCCCCTCCTTCAGTACTTC. It codes for CANCYPLLQYF.